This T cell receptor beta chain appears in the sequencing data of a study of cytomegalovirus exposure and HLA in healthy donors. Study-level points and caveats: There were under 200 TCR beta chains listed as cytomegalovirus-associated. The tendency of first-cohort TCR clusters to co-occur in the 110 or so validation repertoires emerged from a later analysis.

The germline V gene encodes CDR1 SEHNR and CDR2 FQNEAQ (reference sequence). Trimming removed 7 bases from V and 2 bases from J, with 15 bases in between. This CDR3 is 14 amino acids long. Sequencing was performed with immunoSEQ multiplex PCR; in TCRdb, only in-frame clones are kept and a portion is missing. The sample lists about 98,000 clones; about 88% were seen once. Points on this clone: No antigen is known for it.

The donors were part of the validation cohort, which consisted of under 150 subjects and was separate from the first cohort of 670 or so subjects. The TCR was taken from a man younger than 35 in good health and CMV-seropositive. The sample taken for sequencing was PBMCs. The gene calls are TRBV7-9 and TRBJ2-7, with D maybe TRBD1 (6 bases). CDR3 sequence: CASTRQGLTYEQYF. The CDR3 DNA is TGTGCCAGCACTCGTCAGGGGTTGACCTACGAGCAGTACTTC.